These T cell receptor beta chains were read from a single sample in a study of T cells after yellow fever vaccination. Each CDR3 protein is one row after TCRdb ran MiXCR on the 5' RACE reads. Counted here are 80,000 to 100,000 distinct CDR3 sequences, about 8.8% occurring once; the ten biggest clones make up roughly 17%. The sample consisted of CD8+ T cells not binding an NS4B(214-222) dextramer, sorted from PBMCs, taken less than 16 days after the first yellow fever vaccination. The source of these receptors is a man in his late teens or twenties who received the YFV17D yellow fever vaccine. CDR3s include the opening cysteine and the closing phenylalanine or tryptophan. Fields, in order: clone size, D gene, J gene, V gene, CDR3 protein, CDR3 DNA. A D gene is named only where the DNA matches it firmly. Clone size appears in some rows only: once, few, many, or a class for an expanded clone.

clone size: NA
D gene: TRBD2
J gene: TRBJ2-3
V gene: TRBV4-1
CDR3 protein: CASSQEPPLQRGTDTQYF
CDR3 DNA: TGCGCCAGCAGCCAAGAACCTCCCCTCCAGCGGGGTACAGATACGCAGTATTTT

clone size: NA
D gene: TRBD1
J gene: TRBJ2-3
V gene: TRBV4-3
CDR3 protein: CASSPGPGQGGRPDTQYF
CDR3 DNA: TGCGCCAGCAGCCCCGGGCCGGGACAGGGGGGAAGGCCAGATACGCAGTATTTT

clone size: few
D gene: TRBD1
J gene: TRBJ2-1
V gene: TRBV11-2
CDR3 protein: CASSQGQGLFNEQFF
CDR3 DNA: TGTGCCAGCAGCCAGGGACAGGGGCTTTTCAATGAGCAGTTCTTC

clone size: once
D gene: NA
J gene: TRBJ2-2
V gene: TRBV9
CDR3 protein: CASSAGQGSTTGELFF
CDR3 DNA: TGTGCCAGCAGCGCCGGTCAGGGCAGCACCACCGGGGAGCTGTTTTTT

clone size: few
D gene: TRBD1
J gene: TRBJ1-6
V gene: TRBV5-1
CDR3 protein: CASRTGTGEYQALHF
CDR3 DNA: TGCGCCAGCAGGACCGGGACAGGGGAATATCAGGCCCTCCACTTT

clone size: many
D gene: NA
J gene: TRBJ1-2
V gene: TRBV5-1
CDR3 protein: CASSLSGGDYGYTF
CDR3 DNA: TGCGCCAGCAGCTTGAGCGGGGGGGACTATGGCTACACCTTC

clone size: few
D gene: NA
J gene: TRBJ1-1
V gene: TRBV5-6
CDR3 protein: CASSVGPEAFF
CDR3 DNA: TGTGCCAGCAGCGTGGGACCTGAAGCTTTCTTT

clone size: NA
D gene: NA
J gene: TRBJ1-1
V gene: TRBV28
CDR3 protein: CASRPWGLGTEAFF
CDR3 DNA: TGTGCCTCCCGCCCGTGGGGGCTGGGGACTGAAGCTTTCTTT

clone size: NA
D gene: TRBD1
J gene: TRBJ1-2
V gene: TRBV12-3/TRBV12-4
CDR3 protein: CASRRFGGTGKNYGYTF
CDR3 DNA: TGTGCCAGCAGACGATTCGGTGGGACAGGGAAGAACTATGGCTACACCTTC

clone size: few
D gene: NA
J gene: TRBJ2-3
V gene: TRBV5-8
CDR3 protein: CASSFLGLGGTDTQYF
CDR3 DNA: TGTGCCAGCAGCTTTCTAGGACTTGGGGGGACAGATACGCAGTATTTT

clone size: NA
D gene: NA
J gene: TRBJ2-5
V gene: TRBV6-1
CDR3 protein: CASSEALETQYF
CDR3 DNA: TGTGCCAGCAGTGAAGCTTTAGAGACCCAGTACTTC

clone size: many
D gene: NA
J gene: TRBJ2-1
V gene: TRBV7-2
CDR3 protein: CASSSRGALSYNEQFF
CDR3 DNA: TGTGCCAGCAGCTCACGGGGGGCCCTCTCCTACAATGAGCAGTTCTTC

clone size: NA
D gene: NA
J gene: TRBJ1-5
V gene: TRBV7-9
CDR3 protein: CASSSLGQPQHF
CDR3 DNA: TGTGCCAGCAGCTCCTTGGGTCAGCCCCAGCATTTT

clone size: few
D gene: NA
J gene: TRBJ1-2
V gene: TRBV29-1
CDR3 protein: CSVGGPIF
CDR3 DNA: TGCAGCGTGGGTGGGCCTATCTTC

clone size: NA
D gene: NA
J gene: TRBJ2-5
V gene: TRBV12-3/TRBV12-4
CDR3 protein: CASRARRGETQYF
CDR3 DNA: TGTGCCAGCAGGGCTCGAAGGGGAGAGACCCAGTACTTC

clone size: NA
D gene: NA
J gene: TRBJ1-1
V gene: TRBV28
CDR3 protein: CASSLSRRSTEAFF
CDR3 DNA: TGTGCCAGCAGTTTATCCAGAAGGAGCACTGAAGCTTTCTTT

clone size: NA
D gene: NA
J gene: TRBJ2-5
V gene: TRBV11-2
CDR3 protein: CASRSQETQYF
CDR3 DNA: TGTGCCAGCAGGTCCCAAGAGACCCAGTACTTC

clone size: NA
D gene: NA
J gene: TRBJ1-1
V gene: TRBV7-2
CDR3 protein: CASSPLGGRFTEAFF
CDR3 DNA: TGTGCCAGCAGCCCGCTGGGGGGTAGGTTCACTGAAGCTTTCTTT

clone size: NA
D gene: TRBD1
J gene: TRBJ1-3
V gene: TRBV29-1
CDR3 protein: CSVVGFGTGSADTIYF
CDR3 DNA: TGCAGCGTTGTGGGTTTTGGGACAGGGTCTGCGGACACCATATATTTT

clone size: many
D gene: NA
J gene: TRBJ2-3
V gene: TRBV6-5
CDR3 protein: CASSYSPGAHTDTQYF
CDR3 DNA: TGTGCCAGCAGTTACTCCCCAGGGGCGCATACAGATACGCAGTATTTT

clone size: few
D gene: TRBD2
J gene: TRBJ2-3
V gene: TRBV5-1
CDR3 protein: CASSLVGTSDTDTQYF
CDR3 DNA: TGCGCCAGCAGCTTGGTCGGGACTAGCGACACAGATACGCAGTATTTT

clone size: once
D gene: TRBD1
J gene: TRBJ1-1
V gene: TRBV20-1
CDR3 protein: CSARDSIRQGFYGTEAFF
CDR3 DNA: TGCAGTGCTAGAGATTCAATTAGACAGGGGTTTTATGGCACTGAAGCTTTCTTT

clone size: NA
D gene: NA
J gene: TRBJ2-3
V gene: TRBV7-9
CDR3 protein: CASSFDSLSSTDTQYF
CDR3 DNA: TGTGCCAGCAGCTTCGACAGCCTCTCTAGCACAGATACGCAGTATTTT

clone size: NA
D gene: NA
J gene: TRBJ1-1
V gene: TRBV6-2/TRBV6-3
CDR3 protein: CASRGRMNTEAFF
CDR3 DNA: TGTGCCAGCAGGGGACGGATGAACACTGAAGCTTTCTTT

clone size: NA
D gene: NA
J gene: TRBJ1-3
V gene: TRBV12-3/TRBV12-4
CDR3 protein: CATPAVSGNTIYF
CDR3 DNA: TGTGCCACCCCAGCAGTCTCGGGAAACACCATATATTTT

clone size: few
D gene: NA
J gene: TRBJ2-2
V gene: TRBV19
CDR3 protein: CASKQGRGELFF
CDR3 DNA: TGTGCCAGTAAACAGGGTCGCGGGGAGCTGTTTTTT

clone size: NA
D gene: NA
J gene: TRBJ2-4
V gene: TRBV20-1
CDR3 protein: CSASGGPKNIQYF
CDR3 DNA: TGCAGTGCTAGTGGGGGGCCCAAAAACATTCAGTACTTC

clone size: NA
D gene: TRBD2
J gene: TRBJ2-3
V gene: TRBV7-2
CDR3 protein: CASSLFDSGSTDTQYF
CDR3 DNA: TGTGCCAGCAGCTTATTTGATAGCGGGAGCACAGATACGCAGTATTTT

clone size: few
D gene: TRBD1
J gene: TRBJ2-5
V gene: TRBV13
CDR3 protein: CASSPGGRETQYF
CDR3 DNA: TGTGCCAGCAGCCCAGGGGGTCGGGAGACCCAGTACTTC

clone size: few
D gene: NA
J gene: TRBJ2-7
V gene: TRBV5-5
CDR3 protein: CASSLAGGKAGQQYF
CDR3 DNA: TGTGCCAGCAGCTTGGCCGGGGGCAAGGCGGGTCAGCAGTACTTC

clone size: few
D gene: TRBD2
J gene: TRBJ2-1
V gene: TRBV27
CDR3 protein: CASRAGGGTDNEQFF
CDR3 DNA: TGTGCCAGCAGAGCGGGGGGGGGAACAGACAATGAGCAGTTCTTC

clone size: NA
D gene: NA
J gene: TRBJ2-5
V gene: TRBV6-5
CDR3 protein: CASSGFETQYF
CDR3 DNA: TGTGCCAGCAGTGGTTTTGAGACCCAGTACTTC

clone size: once
D gene: NA
J gene: TRBJ2-3
V gene: TRBV2
CDR3 protein: CARSLLDLGRGDHTDTQYF
CDR3 DNA: TGTGCCCGCAGTCTCCTCGACCTAGGTAGGGGGGACCACACAGATACGCAGTATTTT

clone size: NA
D gene: NA
J gene: TRBJ1-2
V gene: TRBV14
CDR3 protein: CASSQDVEGIRYGYTF
CDR3 DNA: TGTGCCAGCAGCCAAGATGTAGAAGGTATCCGTTATGGCTACACCTTC

clone size: NA
D gene: NA
J gene: TRBJ2-2
V gene: TRBV6-2/TRBV6-3
CDR3 protein: CASSPYTELFF
CDR3 DNA: TGTGCCAGCAGCCCTTACACGGAGCTGTTTTTT

clone size: few
D gene: NA
J gene: TRBJ1-2
V gene: TRBV4-1
CDR3 protein: CASSQGRSGWDGYTF
CDR3 DNA: TGCGCCAGCAGCCAAGGTCGTTCGGGGTGGGATGGCTACACCTTC

clone size: few
D gene: NA
J gene: TRBJ2-3
V gene: TRBV11-3
CDR3 protein: CASSPQSTDTQYF
CDR3 DNA: TGTGCCAGCAGCCCGCAAAGCACAGATACGCAGTATTTT

clone size: NA
D gene: TRBD2
J gene: TRBJ2-7
V gene: TRBV7-8
CDR3 protein: CASSSRGSSYEQYF
CDR3 DNA: TGTGCCAGCAGCTCGCGGGGGAGCTCCTACGAGCAGTACTTC

clone size: NA
D gene: NA
J gene: TRBJ1-5
V gene: TRBV4-1
CDR3 protein: CASSHNWRNQPQHF
CDR3 DNA: TGCGCCAGCAGCCACAACTGGCGCAATCAGCCCCAGCATTTT

clone size: many
D gene: TRBD1
J gene: TRBJ2-1
V gene: TRBV19
CDR3 protein: CASRPGDRDSNEQFF
CDR3 DNA: TGTGCCAGTAGGCCCGGGGACAGGGATTCCAATGAGCAGTTCTTC

clone size: few
D gene: NA
J gene: TRBJ2-1
V gene: TRBV6-1
CDR3 protein: CASSESPGTENEQFF
CDR3 DNA: TGTGCCAGCAGTGAAAGTCCGGGGACCGAAAATGAGCAGTTCTTC

clone size: NA
D gene: TRBD1
J gene: TRBJ2-2
V gene: TRBV28
CDR3 protein: CASTAGQGRWELFF
CDR3 DNA: TGTGCCAGCACCGCCGGACAGGGGAGATGGGAGCTGTTTTTT

clone size: NA
D gene: NA
J gene: TRBJ1-2
V gene: TRBV7-2
CDR3 protein: CASSFLADYYGYTF
CDR3 DNA: TGTGCCAGCAGCTTTTTAGCAGATTACTATGGCTACACCTTC

clone size: few
D gene: NA
J gene: TRBJ1-1
V gene: TRBV7-6
CDR3 protein: CASSPDLEGAMNTEAFF
CDR3 DNA: TGTGCCAGCAGCCCCGACTTGGAGGGAGCGATGAACACTGAAGCTTTCTTT

clone size: NA
D gene: NA
J gene: TRBJ2-6
V gene: TRBV20-1
CDR3 protein: CSARDWQGKDGANVLTF
CDR3 DNA: TGCAGTGCTAGAGATTGGCAGGGGAAGGATGGGGCCAACGTCCTGACTTTC

clone size: few
D gene: NA
J gene: TRBJ1-1
V gene: TRBV7-9
CDR3 protein: CASSSRLGTEAFF
CDR3 DNA: TGTGCCAGCAGCTCTAGACTGGGCACTGAAGCTTTCTTT

clone size: NA
D gene: TRBD1
J gene: TRBJ1-4
V gene: TRBV7-9
CDR3 protein: CASSLGPGGSLFF
CDR3 DNA: TGTGCCAGCAGCTTAGGCCCAGGGGGTTCACTGTTTTTT